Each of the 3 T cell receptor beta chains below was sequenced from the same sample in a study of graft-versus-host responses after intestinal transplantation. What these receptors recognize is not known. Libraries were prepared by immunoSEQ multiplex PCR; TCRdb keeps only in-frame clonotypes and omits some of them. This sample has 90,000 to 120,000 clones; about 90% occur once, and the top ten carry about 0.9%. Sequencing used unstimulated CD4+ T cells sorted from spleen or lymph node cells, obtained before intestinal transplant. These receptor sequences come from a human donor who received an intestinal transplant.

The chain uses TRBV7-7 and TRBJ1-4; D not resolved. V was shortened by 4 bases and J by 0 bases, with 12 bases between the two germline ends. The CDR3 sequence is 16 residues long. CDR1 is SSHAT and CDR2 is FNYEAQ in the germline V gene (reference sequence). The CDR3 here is CASSSPTCATNEKLFF. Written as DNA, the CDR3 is TGTGCCAGCAGCTCCCCGACCTGTGCAACTAATGAAAAACTGTTTTTT.

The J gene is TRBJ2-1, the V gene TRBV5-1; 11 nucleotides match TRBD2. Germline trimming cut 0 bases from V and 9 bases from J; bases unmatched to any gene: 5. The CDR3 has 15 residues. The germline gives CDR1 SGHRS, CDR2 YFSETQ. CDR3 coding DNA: TGCGCCAGCAGCTTGGAACTAGCGGGAGATGGTGAGCAGTTCTTC. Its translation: CASSLELAGDGEQFF. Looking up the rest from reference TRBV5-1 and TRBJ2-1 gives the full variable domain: KAGVTQTPRYLIKTRGQQVTLSCSPISGHRSVSWYQQTPGQGLQFLFEYFSETQRNKGNFPGRFSGRQFSNSRSEMNVSTLELGDSALYLCASSLELAGDGEQFFGPGTRLTVL.

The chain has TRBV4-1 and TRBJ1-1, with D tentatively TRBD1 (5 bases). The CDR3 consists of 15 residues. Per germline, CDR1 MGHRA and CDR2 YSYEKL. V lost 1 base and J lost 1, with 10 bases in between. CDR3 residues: CASSQVPGTNTEAFF. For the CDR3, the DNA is TGCGCCAGCAGCCAAGTCCCAGGGACGAACACTGAAGCTTTCTTT.